This T cell receptor (beta chain) was sequenced during a study of regulatory T cells in long-lasting Graves disease. Study in general: With positive TSH receptor antibodies and over 5 years of antithyroid drugs, Graves' disease was considered persistent. Points from the study as a whole: Newly diagnosed disease favored TRBV20-1 and TRBJ2-1 over persistent disease.

Stated time point: persistent/refractory GD, antithyroid drugs over 5 years with positive TRAb. PBMC RNA served as the TCR library source. Regarding this clonotype: Its antigen is undetermined.

Arm-PCR of CDR3 regions and iRepertoire HTBI primers were used to build TCR beta libraries. Using its own MiXCR run on the multiplex PCR reads, TCRdb lists one record per CDR3 protein. The table has some 470,000 distinct CDR3 sequences, approximately 21% seen once. The CDR3 sequence is 14 residues long. Germline CDR1 and CDR2: MNHEY and SMNVEV (reference sequence). Trimming stripped 5 bases from V and 3 bases from J, with 13 bases between. The rearrangement links TRBV27 to TRBJ2-5, with D perhaps TRBD1 (7 bases). The sequences come from peripheral blood mononuclear cells (PBMCs), collected when the disease was refractory, from a patient treated with antithyroid drugs. The receptor was isolated from a female donor with Graves disease. The CDR3 coding sequence is TGTGCCAGCAGTCCGGGACAGCGGGAAGAGACCCAGTACTTC. Protein sequence: CASSPGQREETQYF.